This record looks at one T cell receptor (beta chain) sequence and its context. This entry is derived from a study of T cell changes during pregnancy in multiple sclerosis. Assay: immunoSEQ multiplex PCR; the TCRdb copy retains only in-frame clones and omits some. The sample includes about 40,000 clones, about 90% of them seen just once. The germline CDR1 and CDR2 sequences are MDHEN and SYDVKM. The CDR3 spans 16 residues. The V gene lost 6 bases and the J gene lost 2 bases, with 19 bases spanning the gap. Sequences were derived from CD4+ T cells from peripheral blood mononuclear cells, sampled before pregnancy. The J gene is TRBJ1-2, the V gene TRBV28, with D perhaps TRBD1 (5 bases). The receptor comes from a female donor with multiple sclerosis, enrolled in a pregnancy study. CDR3 residues: CASRPNTGRGNYGYTF. Written as DNA, the CDR3 is TGTGCCAGCAGGCCCAATACCGGTAGGGGCAACTATGGCTACACCTTC.